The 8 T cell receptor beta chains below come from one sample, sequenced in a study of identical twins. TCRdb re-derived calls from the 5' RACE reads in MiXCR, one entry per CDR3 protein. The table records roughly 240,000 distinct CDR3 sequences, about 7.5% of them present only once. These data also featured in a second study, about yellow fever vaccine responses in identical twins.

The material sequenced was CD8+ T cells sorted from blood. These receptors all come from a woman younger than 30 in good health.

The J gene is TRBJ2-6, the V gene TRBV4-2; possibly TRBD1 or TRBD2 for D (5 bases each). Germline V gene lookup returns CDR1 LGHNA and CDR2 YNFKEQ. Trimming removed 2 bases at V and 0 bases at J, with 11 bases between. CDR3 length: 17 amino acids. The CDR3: CASSQKDSGSGANVLTF. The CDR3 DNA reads TGTGCCAGCAGCCAAAAAGACAGCGGCTCTGGGGCCAACGTCCTGACTTTC.

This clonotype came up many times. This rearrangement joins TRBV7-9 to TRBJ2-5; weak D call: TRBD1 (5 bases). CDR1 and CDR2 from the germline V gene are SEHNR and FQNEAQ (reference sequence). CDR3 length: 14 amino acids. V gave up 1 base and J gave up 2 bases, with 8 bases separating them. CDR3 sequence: CASSLEGQQETQYF. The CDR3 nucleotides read TGTGCCAGCAGCTTAGAGGGGCAGCAAGAGACCCAGTACTTC.

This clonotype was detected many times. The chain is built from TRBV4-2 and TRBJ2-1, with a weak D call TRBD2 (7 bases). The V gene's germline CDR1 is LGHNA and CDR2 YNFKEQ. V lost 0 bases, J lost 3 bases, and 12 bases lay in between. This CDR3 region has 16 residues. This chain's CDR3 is CASSQDGGAIYNEQFF. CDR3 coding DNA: TGTGCCAGCAGCCAAGATGGGGGGGCCATCTACAATGAGCAGTTCTTC.

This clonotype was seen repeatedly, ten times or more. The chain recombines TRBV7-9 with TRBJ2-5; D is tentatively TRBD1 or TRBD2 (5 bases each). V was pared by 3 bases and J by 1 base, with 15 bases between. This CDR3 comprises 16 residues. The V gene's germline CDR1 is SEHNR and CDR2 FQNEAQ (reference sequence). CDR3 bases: TGTGCCAGCAGCTTCGACTATATTGGGACCCAAGAGACCCAGTACTTC. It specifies CASSFDYIGTQETQYF.

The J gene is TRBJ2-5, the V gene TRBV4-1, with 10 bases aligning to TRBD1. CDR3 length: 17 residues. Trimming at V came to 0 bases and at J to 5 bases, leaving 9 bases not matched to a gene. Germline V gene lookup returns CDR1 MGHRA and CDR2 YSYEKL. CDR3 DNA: TGCGCCAGCAGCCAAGATGCGCATGGGACAGGGGAGGAGACCCAGTACTTC. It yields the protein CASSQDAHGTGEETQYF.

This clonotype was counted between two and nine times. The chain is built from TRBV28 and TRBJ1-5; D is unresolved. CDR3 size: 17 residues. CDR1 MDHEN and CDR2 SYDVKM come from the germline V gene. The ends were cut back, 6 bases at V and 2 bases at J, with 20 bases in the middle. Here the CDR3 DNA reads TGTGCCAGCAGGTTTACCCCGGACTCCTGGGGCAATCAGCCCCAGCATTTT. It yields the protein CASRFTPDSWGNQPQHF.

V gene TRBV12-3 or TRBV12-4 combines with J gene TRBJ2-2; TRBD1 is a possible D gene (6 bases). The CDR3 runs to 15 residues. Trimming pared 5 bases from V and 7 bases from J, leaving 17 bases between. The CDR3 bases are TGTGCCAGCAGTACACCGGACAGCATCGACGGGGAGCTGTTTTTT. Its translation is CASSTPDSIDGELFF.

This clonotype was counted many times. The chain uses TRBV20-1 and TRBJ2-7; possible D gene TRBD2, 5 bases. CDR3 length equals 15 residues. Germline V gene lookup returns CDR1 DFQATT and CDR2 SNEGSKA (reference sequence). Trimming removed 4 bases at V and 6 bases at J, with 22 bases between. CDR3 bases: TGCAGTGCTACATCACTTTATTCGGGAATGGGCGAGCAGTACTTC. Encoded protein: CSATSLYSGMGEQYF.